This entry lists 2 T cell receptor beta chains sequenced from one sample in a study of shared clonotypes between healthy human individuals. Sequencing was performed with immunoSEQ multiplex PCR; in TCRdb, only in-frame clones are kept and a portion is missing. The sample comprises roughly 1,500,000 clones, under 99% of which are singletons, and about 0.42% rests with the top ten. What was sequenced was naive CD4+ T cells sorted from blood. Subset indicated: CD45RA+ positively selected. Source of these receptors: a man younger than 40 in good health.

This chain connects TRBV2 to TRBJ1-2; tentatively, D is TRBD1 (6 bases). CDR1 SNHLY and CDR2 FYNNEI come from the germline V gene. V was shortened by 8 bases and J by 4 bases, with 17 bases between the two germline ends. The CDR3 length is 14 residues. The CDR3 DNA follows: TGTGCCAGCCGAACCTGGACAGAGCTCTATGGCTACACCTTC. Translating gives CASRTWTELYGYTF.

On this clone itself: The same CDR3 also results from other DNA sequences found in this sample. V usage is TRBV18 and J usage is TRBJ2-3; no firm D call. Trimming left V 5 bases short and J 1 base short, with 4 bases between. Germline CDR1 and CDR2: KGHSH and LQKENI. The CDR3 has 12 amino acids. DNA for the CDR3: TGTGCCAGCTCAAGGGGCACAGATACGCAGTATTTT. Protein product: CASSRGTDTQYF.